Listed below are T cell receptor beta chains from one sample, sequenced in a study of blood T cell repertoires in COVID-19. Only in-frame clones appear in the TCRdb table, and some are missing; sequencing was by immunoSEQ multiplex PCR. The sample records some 180,000 clones, 79% being singletons. Sequenced material: peripheral blood. These TCRs come from a woman aged 35 to 49 with COVID-19, enrolled during active disease. CDR3s include the opening cysteine and the closing phenylalanine or tryptophan. D genes are given only for firm matches. Size is stated for part of the rows, as once, few or many counts, or as a class when the clone is expanded.

CDR3nt	CDR3aa	d_gene	abundance	j_gene	v_gene
TGTGCCAGCAGCCCCGCAGATACGCAGTATTTT	CASSPADTQYF	NA	few	TRBJ2-3	TRBV6-2/TRBV6-3
TGTGCCAGCAGCCCTACGGGTACGAACACCGGGGAGCTGTTTTTT	CASSPTGTNTGELFF	NA	NA	TRBJ2-2	TRBV9
TGTGCCAGCAGCGCCTCCTTCAGCTCCTACGAGCAGTACTTC	CASSASFSSYEQYF	NA	NA	TRBJ2-7	TRBV7-9
TGTGCCAGCAGCTTTGGGCAGGGGGCCTCTGAAGCTTTCTTT	CASSFGQGASEAFF	TRBD1	NA	TRBJ1-1	TRBV11-2
TGCGCCAGCAGTTCAGACAGGGGGGCTGGGGCCAACGTCCTGACTTTC	CASSSDRGAGANVLTF	TRBD1	NA	TRBJ2-6	TRBV4-3
TGTGCCAGTAGTCTAGCGGGAGACTCCTACAATGAGCAGTTCTTC	CASSLAGDSYNEQFF	TRBD2	NA	TRBJ2-1	TRBV19
TGTGCCACCAGTGATTCTCCCTCGATTGGCGGGAAGGAGACCCAGTACTTC	CATSDSPSIGGKETQYF	NA	NA	TRBJ2-5	TRBV24-1
TGTGCCAGCAGTTACAGAGGGAGTTACAATGAGCAGTTCTTC	CASSYRGSYNEQFF	NA	few	TRBJ2-1	TRBV6-2/TRBV6-3
TGTGCCAGCAGCTTAGCCGCCATCGCGGGGGCTTTCTTT	CASSLAAIAGAFF	NA	NA	TRBJ1-1	TRBV7-2
TGTGCCAGCAGCCCCGAACCCGGGACAGTTTATGGCTACACCTTC	CASSPEPGTVYGYTF	TRBD1	NA	TRBJ1-2	TRBV7-8
TGTGCCATCAGTGGCGGGGGACGGGACGGGGAGCTGTTTTTT	CAISGGGRDGELFF	TRBD2	NA	TRBJ2-2	TRBV10-3
TGTGCCAGCACTATACATACCTGGACAGGCCTGGCAACTAATGAAAAACTGTTTTTT	CASTIHTWTGLATNEKLFF	TRBD1	many	TRBJ1-4	TRBV7-9
TGTGCCAGCAGCCAAGTTATTCGATCCGGGAGGGCCAACATTCAGTACTTC	CASSQVIRSGRANIQYF	TRBD2	NA	TRBJ2-4	TRBV14
TGTGCCAGCAACCAAACGGGACTAGCGGGGGGAGGGGTTTACAATGAGCAGTTCTTC	CASNQTGLAGGGVYNEQFF	NA	NA	TRBJ2-1	TRBV21-1
TGTGCCAGCAGCGCGCGACAGGGATACAATGAGCAGTTCTTC	CASSARQGYNEQFF	TRBD1	NA	TRBJ2-1	TRBV9
TGTGCCAGCAGCCCTAACGGACAGGGGCCGGAGACCCAGTACTTC	CASSPNGQGPETQYF	TRBD1	few	TRBJ2-5	TRBV2
TGTGCCAGAAGCTTGGGACAGGGGGCCCTTGGAAACACCATATATTTT	CARSLGQGALGNTIYF	TRBD1	once	TRBJ1-3	TRBV5-3
TGTGCCAGCAGCTTGGGCCCGGGACTAGCGGGAGAGGTTGAGCAGTTCTTC	CASSLGPGLAGEVEQFF	TRBD2	NA	TRBJ2-1	TRBV5-4
TGTGCCACCCGGGGACTAGCGGGGGATACGCAGTATTTT	CATRGLAGDTQYF	TRBD2	NA	TRBJ2-3	TRBV19
TGTGCCAGTAGTGGGCGACAACAGGGAAATCAGCCCCAGCATTTT	CASSGRQQGNQPQHF	NA	many	TRBJ1-5	TRBV19
TGTGCCAGCAGGCCCGCGAGGATCAACACTGAAGCTTTCTTT	CASRPARINTEAFF	NA	NA	TRBJ1-1	TRBV2
TGTGCCAGCAGCGGGGACAGGGAATTTTCGCCCGGGGAGCTGTTTTTT	CASSGDREFSPGELFF	TRBD1	NA	TRBJ2-2	TRBV9
TGCAGCGTTGCCCGAGAGGGGGGCAATCAGCCCCAGCATTTT	CSVAREGGNQPQHF	NA	NA	TRBJ1-5	TRBV29-1
TGTGCCAGCAGCCATGCTAGCGGGGCTTCCCACAATGAGCAGTTCTTC	CASSHASGASHNEQFF	TRBD2	NA	TRBJ2-1	TRBV14
TGTGCCAGCAGTTCCTATAACAGGGGTAGAAACACCATATATTTT	CASSSYNRGRNTIYF	TRBD1	NA	TRBJ1-3	TRBV28
TGTGCCAGCAGCACGGGACAGGGGGACGGAAACACCATATATTTT	CASSTGQGDGNTIYF	TRBD1	NA	TRBJ1-3	TRBV11-2
TGTGCCAGCGGAGGAACTAGCGGGTACAATGAGCAGTTCTTC	CASGGTSGYNEQFF	TRBD2	NA	TRBJ2-1	TRBV9
TGTGCCAGCAGCTTAGGAGCGACTAGCGTCTCCTACGAGCAGTACTTC	CASSLGATSVSYEQYF	TRBD2	once	TRBJ2-7	TRBV7-2
TGTGCCAGCAGCTCGACTAGCGCGGAGACCCAGTACTTC	CASSSTSAETQYF	TRBD2	NA	TRBJ2-5	TRBV7-3
TGTGCCAGCCGGGGGGACTATGGCTACACCTTC	CASRGDYGYTF	NA	NA	TRBJ1-2	TRBV3-1/TRBV3-2
TGTGCCAGCAGCGTAGGGCGGGACAGCTATAATTCACCCCTCCACTTT	CASSVGRDSYNSPLHF	TRBD1	NA	TRBJ1-6	TRBV9
TGTGCCAGCAGCGTATATGACAGGATTGGGGAAAACACCATATATTTT	CASSVYDRIGENTIYF	NA	NA	TRBJ1-3	TRBV9
TGTGCCAGCAGCCCGGGACAGGGGAAGCCCCAGCATTTT	CASSPGQGKPQHF	TRBD1	NA	TRBJ1-5	TRBV13
TGTGCCAGCAGGCAACAGGGGGCCCCCGGGGAGCTGTTTTTT	CASRQQGAPGELFF	TRBD1	NA	TRBJ2-2	TRBV27
TGCGCCAGCAGTTATTATGTTTCGGCGGATGGCTACACCTTC	CASSYYVSADGYTF	NA	NA	TRBJ1-2	TRBV5-1
TGCAGTGCCCCAGCCGGGACAGGTGTGTTTTTT	CSAPAGTGVFF	TRBD1	NA	TRBJ1-4	TRBV20-1
TGTGCCACCAGTCCGGGGGGGGACAATCAGCCCCAGCATTTT	CATSPGGDNQPQHF	NA	NA	TRBJ1-5	TRBV24-1
TGCGCCAGCAGCAGAGAAGAGACCCAGTACTTC	CASSREETQYF	NA	NA	TRBJ2-5	TRBV5-1
TGTGCCAGCAGCCAAGCGGGAGCTCCCAATGAGCAGTTCTTC	CASSQAGAPNEQFF	NA	few	TRBJ2-1	TRBV3-1/TRBV3-2
TGCGCCAGCAGAATACCCGGCAGGGGGCTAAGTGAAGCTTTCTTT	CASRIPGRGLSEAFF	TRBD1	few	TRBJ1-1	TRBV5-1
TGCGCCAGCAGCTTGGGGACGGGGTCAGATACGCAGTATTTT	CASSLGTGSDTQYF	NA	few	TRBJ2-3	TRBV5-1
TGCGCCAGCAGCCAAGTGCCCGACTCTCCCGAGCAGTACTTC	CASSQVPDSPEQYF	NA	NA	TRBJ2-7	TRBV4-3
TGTGCCAGCAGCCAAGAATGGGGGGGACCCCAGCATTTT	CASSQEWGGPQHF	NA	NA	TRBJ1-5	TRBV14
TGTGCCAGCAGCTTTGGAGGTGAGCAGTTCTTC	CASSFGGEQFF	NA	NA	TRBJ2-1	TRBV7-9
TGTGCCAGCAGTTCTCCAGGGTTAGGGTACGAGCAGTACTTC	CASSSPGLGYEQYF	NA	NA	TRBJ2-7	TRBV27
TGTGCCAGCACCCGGGAATACAATGAGCAGTTCTTC	CASTREYNEQFF	NA	NA	TRBJ2-1	TRBV2
TGCGCCAGCAGTGACAGGCCCTTTTTCGAGCAGTACTTC	CASSDRPFFEQYF	NA	NA	TRBJ2-7	TRBV10-1
TGTGCCAGCAGTCCTACAGGGGTTAATGAAAAACTGTTTTTT	CASSPTGVNEKLFF	TRBD1	few	TRBJ1-4	TRBV6-6
TGTGCCAGTAGTCGGGACAGCCAGGCCTATGGCTACACCTTC	CASSRDSQAYGYTF	TRBD1	NA	TRBJ1-2	TRBV19
TGTGCCAGCAGCCAAGAGGCCAGCGGGAAGAATGAGCAGTTCTTC	CASSQEASGKNEQFF	TRBD2	NA	TRBJ2-1	TRBV3-1/TRBV3-2
TGTGCCAGCAGCGCCCCGCTAGCGGTATACAATGAGCAGTTCTTC	CASSAPLAVYNEQFF	TRBD2	NA	TRBJ2-1	TRBV7-9
TGTGCCAGCAGTCACAAGTCGGGTTACGAGCAGTACTTC	CASSHKSGYEQYF	NA	NA	TRBJ2-7	TRBV27
TGCGCCAGCCGGGGGGCCTACAATGAGCAGTTCTTC	CASRGAYNEQFF	TRBD2	NA	TRBJ2-1	TRBV10-1
TGTGCCAGCAGTGACTCAAACGGGGGCACCGGGGAGCTGTTTTTT	CASSDSNGGTGELFF	NA	few	TRBJ2-2	TRBV6-4
TGTGCCAGCAGCCCGGCGGGGGGTTTGGAGCCCCAGCATTTT	CASSPAGGLEPQHF	NA	NA	TRBJ1-5	TRBV11-2
TGTGCCAGCAGCTTAACGGGGGGCAAGTATCGCTACACCTTC	CASSLTGGKYRYTF	NA	NA	TRBJ1-2	TRBV5-4
TGTGCCAGCAGCTTAGCAGGGAGGTTCCTGTACTTC	CASSLAGRFLYF	NA	once	TRBJ2-7	TRBV7-8
TGTGCCACCAGCAGAGAACAGGTTTACGAGCAGTACTTC	CATSREQVYEQYF	NA	NA	TRBJ2-7	TRBV15